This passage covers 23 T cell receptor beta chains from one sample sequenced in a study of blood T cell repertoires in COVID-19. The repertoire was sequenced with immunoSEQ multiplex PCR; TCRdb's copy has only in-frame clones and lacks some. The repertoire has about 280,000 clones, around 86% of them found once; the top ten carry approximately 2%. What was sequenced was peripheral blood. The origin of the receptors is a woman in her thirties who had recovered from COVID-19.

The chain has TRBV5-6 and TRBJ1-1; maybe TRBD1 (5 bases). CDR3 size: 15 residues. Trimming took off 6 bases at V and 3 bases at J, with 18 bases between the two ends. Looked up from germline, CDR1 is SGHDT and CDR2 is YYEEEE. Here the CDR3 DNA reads TGTGCCAGCACCTCAGGGAAGGGTAGGGACACTGAAGCTTTCTTT. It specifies CASTSGKGRDTEAFF.

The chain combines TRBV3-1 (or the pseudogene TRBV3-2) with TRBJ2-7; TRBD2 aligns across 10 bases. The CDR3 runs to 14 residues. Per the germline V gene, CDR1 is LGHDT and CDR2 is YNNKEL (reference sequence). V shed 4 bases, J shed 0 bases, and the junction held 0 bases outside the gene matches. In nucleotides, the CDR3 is TGTGCCAGCAGCCCTAGCGGGAGCTCCTACGAGCAGTACTTC. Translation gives CASSPSGSSYEQYF.

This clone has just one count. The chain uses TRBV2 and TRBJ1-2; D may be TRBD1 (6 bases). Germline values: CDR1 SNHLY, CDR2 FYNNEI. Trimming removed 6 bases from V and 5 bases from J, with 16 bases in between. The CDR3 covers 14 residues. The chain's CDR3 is CASSEQGQGYGYTF. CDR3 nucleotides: TGTGCCAGCAGCGAGCAAGGGCAGGGGTATGGCTACACCTTC.

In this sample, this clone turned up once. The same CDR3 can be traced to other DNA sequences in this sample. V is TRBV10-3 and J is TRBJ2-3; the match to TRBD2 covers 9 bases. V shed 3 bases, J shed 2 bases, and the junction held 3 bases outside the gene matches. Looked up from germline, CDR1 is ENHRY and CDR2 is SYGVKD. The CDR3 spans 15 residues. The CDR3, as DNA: TGTGCCATCAGTGATTTAGCGGGAGACACAGATACGCAGTATTTT. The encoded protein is CAISDLAGDTDTQYF.

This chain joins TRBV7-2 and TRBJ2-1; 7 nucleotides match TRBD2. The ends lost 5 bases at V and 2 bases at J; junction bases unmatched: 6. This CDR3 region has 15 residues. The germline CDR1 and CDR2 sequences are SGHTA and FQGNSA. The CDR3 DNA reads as TGTGCCAGCAGCACAGTTAGCGGGCCCTACAATGAGCAGTTCTTC. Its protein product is CASSTVSGPYNEQFF.

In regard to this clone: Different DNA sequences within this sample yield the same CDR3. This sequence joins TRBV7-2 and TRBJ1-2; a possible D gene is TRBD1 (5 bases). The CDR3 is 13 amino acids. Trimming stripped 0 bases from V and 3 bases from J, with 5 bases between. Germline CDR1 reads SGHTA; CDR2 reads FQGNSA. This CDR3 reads CASSLAGDYGYTF. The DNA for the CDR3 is TGTGCCAGCAGCTTAGCAGGGGACTATGGCTACACCTTC. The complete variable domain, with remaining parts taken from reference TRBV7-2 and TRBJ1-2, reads GAGVSQSPSNKVTEKGKDVELRCDPISGHTALYWYRQSLGQGLEFLIYFQGNSAPDKSGLPSDRFSAERTGGSVSTLTIQRTQQEDSAVYLCASSLAGDYGYTFGSGTRLTVV.

For the CDR3, the DNA is TGTGCCAGCAGCTCCCAAGGACAGTTCCCCAATCAGCCCCAGCATTTT. Residues: CASSSQGQFPNQPQHF. The chain has TRBV6-2 or TRBV6-3 and TRBJ1-5, with D possibly TRBD1 on 6 matching bases. From germline, CDR1 is MNHEY and CDR2 SVGEGT. The CDR3 is made up of 16 amino acids. Trimming pared 6 bases from V and 3 bases from J, leaving 18 bases between.

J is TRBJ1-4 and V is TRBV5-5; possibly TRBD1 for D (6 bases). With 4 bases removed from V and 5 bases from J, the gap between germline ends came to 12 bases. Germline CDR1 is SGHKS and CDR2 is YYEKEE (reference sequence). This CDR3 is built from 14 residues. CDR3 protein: CASSQPDSNEKLFF. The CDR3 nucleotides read TGTGCCAGCAGCCAACCGGACAGCAATGAAAAACTGTTTTTT.

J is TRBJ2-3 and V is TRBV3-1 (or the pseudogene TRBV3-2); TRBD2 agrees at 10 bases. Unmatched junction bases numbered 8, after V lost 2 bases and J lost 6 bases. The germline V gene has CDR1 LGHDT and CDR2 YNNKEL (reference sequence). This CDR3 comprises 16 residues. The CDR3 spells CASSQRRAGGLDTQYF. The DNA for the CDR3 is TGTGCCAGCAGCCAACGTAGAGCGGGGGGGCTGGATACGCAGTATTTT.

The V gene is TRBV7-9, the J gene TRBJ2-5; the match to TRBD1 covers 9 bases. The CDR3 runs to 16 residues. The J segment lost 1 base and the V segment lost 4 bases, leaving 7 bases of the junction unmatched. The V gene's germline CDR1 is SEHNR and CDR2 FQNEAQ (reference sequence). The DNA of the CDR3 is TGTGCCAGCAGCTCAACCGGGACAGGGCCCCAAGAGACCCAGTACTTC. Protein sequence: CASSSTGTGPQETQYF.

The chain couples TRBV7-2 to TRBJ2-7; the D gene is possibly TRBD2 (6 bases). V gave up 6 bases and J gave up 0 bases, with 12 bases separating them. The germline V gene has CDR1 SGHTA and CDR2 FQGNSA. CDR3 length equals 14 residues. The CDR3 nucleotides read TGTGCCAGCAGTTTTGGGGAGGTCTCCTACGAGCAGTACTTC. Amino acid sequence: CASSFGEVSYEQYF.

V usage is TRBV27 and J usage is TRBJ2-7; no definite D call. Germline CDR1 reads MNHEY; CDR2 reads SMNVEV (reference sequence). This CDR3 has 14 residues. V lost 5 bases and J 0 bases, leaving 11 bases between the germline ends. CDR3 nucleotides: TGTGCCAGCAGTCCCTTCCTTTACTCCTACGAGCAGTACTTC. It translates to CASSPFLYSYEQYF.

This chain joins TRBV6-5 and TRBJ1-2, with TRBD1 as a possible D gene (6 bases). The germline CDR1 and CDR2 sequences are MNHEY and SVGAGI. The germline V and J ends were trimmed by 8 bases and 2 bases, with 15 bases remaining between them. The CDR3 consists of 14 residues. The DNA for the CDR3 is TGTGCCAGCGGTCGGGACAATATGAACTATGGCTACACCTTC. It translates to CASGRDNMNYGYTF.

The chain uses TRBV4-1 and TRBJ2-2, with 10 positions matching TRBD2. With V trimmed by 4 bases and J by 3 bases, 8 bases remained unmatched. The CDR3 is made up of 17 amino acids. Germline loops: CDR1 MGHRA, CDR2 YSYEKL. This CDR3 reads CASSLLSSGGYTGELFF. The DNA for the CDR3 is TGCGCCAGCAGCCTTTTGTCTAGCGGGGGCTACACCGGGGAGCTGTTTTTT.

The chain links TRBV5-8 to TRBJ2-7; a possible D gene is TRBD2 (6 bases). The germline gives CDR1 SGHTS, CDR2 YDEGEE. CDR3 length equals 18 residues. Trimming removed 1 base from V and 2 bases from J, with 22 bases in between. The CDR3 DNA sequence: TGTGCCAGCAGCTTGCCGGGGGTCATCCCAACTCGGACCTACGAGCAGTACTTC. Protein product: CASSLPGVIPTRTYEQYF.

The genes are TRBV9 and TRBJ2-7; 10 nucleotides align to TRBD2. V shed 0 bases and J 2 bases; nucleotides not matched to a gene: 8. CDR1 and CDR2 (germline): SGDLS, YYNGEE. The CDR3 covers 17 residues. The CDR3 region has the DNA TGTGCCAGCAGCGTAGCAGCGGGAGGGACGATCACCTACGAGCAGTACTTC. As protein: CASSVAAGGTITYEQYF.

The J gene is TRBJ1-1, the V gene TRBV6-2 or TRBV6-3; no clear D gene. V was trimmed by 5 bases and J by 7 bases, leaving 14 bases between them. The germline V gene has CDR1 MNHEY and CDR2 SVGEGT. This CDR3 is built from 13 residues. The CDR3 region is CASSQSRDIEAFF. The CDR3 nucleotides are TGTGCCAGCAGTCAATCCCGGGATATTGAAGCTTTCTTT.

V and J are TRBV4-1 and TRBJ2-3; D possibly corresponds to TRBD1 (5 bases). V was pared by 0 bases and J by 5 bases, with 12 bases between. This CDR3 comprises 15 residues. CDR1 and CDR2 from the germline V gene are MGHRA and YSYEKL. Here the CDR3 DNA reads TGCGCCAGCAGCCAAGAGAGACAGCAGAAAGATACGCAGTATTTT. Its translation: CASSQERQQKDTQYF.

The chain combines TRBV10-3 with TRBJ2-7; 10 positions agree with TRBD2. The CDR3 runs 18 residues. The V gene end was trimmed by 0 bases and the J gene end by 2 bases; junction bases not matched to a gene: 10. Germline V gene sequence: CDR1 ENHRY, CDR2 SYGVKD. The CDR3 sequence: CAISESSGGLAGAYEQYF. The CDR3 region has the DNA TGTGCCATCAGTGAGTCGAGCGGAGGGCTAGCGGGAGCCTACGAGCAGTACTTC.

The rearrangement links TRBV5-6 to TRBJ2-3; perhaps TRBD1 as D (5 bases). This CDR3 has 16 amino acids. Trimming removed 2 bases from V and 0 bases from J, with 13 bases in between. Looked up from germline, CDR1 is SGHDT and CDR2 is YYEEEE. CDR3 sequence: CASSFLQGKSTDTQYF. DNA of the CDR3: TGTGCCAGCAGCTTCCTCCAGGGAAAAAGCACAGATACGCAGTATTTT. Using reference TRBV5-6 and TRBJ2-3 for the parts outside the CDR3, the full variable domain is DAGVTQSPTHLIKTRGQQVTLRCSPKSGHDTVSWYQQALGQGPQFIFQYYEEEERQRGNFPDRFSGHQFPNYSSELNVNALLLGDSALYLCASSFLQGKSTDTQYFGPGTRLTVL.

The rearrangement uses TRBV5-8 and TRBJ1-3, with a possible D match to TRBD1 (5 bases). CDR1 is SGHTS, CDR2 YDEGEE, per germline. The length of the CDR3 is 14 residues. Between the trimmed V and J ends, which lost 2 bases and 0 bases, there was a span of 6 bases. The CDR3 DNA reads TGTGCCAGCAGCTTCGGGGGCTCTGGAAACACCATATATTTT. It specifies CASSFGGSGNTIYF. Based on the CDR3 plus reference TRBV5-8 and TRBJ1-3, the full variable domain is EAGVTQSPTHLIKTRGQQATLRCSPISGHTSVYWYQQALGLGLQFLLWYDEGEERNRGNFPPRFSGRQFPNYSSELNVNALELEDSALYLCASSFGGSGNTIYFGEGSWLTVV.

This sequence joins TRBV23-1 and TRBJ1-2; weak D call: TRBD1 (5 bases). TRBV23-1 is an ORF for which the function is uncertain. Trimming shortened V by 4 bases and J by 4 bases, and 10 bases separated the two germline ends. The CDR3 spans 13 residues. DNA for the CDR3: TGCGCCAGCAGTCCGGGGGAGGCCTATGGCTACACCTTC. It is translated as CASSPGEAYGYTF.

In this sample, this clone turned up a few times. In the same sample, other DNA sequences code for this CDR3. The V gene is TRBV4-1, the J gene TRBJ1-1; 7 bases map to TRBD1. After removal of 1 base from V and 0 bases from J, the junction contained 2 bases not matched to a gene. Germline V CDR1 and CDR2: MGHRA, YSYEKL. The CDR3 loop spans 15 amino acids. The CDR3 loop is CASSQGTGMNTEAFF. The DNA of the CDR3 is TGCGCCAGCAGCCAAGGGACAGGAATGAACACTGAAGCTTTCTTT.